The clone carrying this T cell receptor beta chain was picked up one time. In the original analysis: For nucleated cells, counts were estimated from reference gene primer amplification. The method was immunoSEQ multiplex PCR; TCRdb's version includes in-frame clones alone and lacks a portion of them. V and J calls and clone size come straight from that table; D and trimming were deduced from the DNA. The profile covers about 97,000 clones, with approximately 81% appearing a single time and around 2% taken by the ten largest. This entry belongs to a study of blood T cell repertoires in COVID-19. At the level of the study: The analysed material was cDNA or gDNA that came from T cells, B-cell-depleted T cells, or PBMCs.

The ends lost 3 bases at V and 7 bases at J; junction bases unmatched: 7. The CDR3 covers 14 residues. CDR1 and CDR2 from the germline V gene are MDHEN and SYDVKM. Sequencing used peripheral blood. The chain is built from TRBV28 and TRBJ1-2; 8 positions match TRBD1. The clonotype was recovered from a woman aged 70-85 years with active or convalescent COVID-19. CDR3 coding DNA: TGTGCCAGCAGTTTGCCCCACGACAGGGGTGGCTACACCTTC. Its translation: CASSLPHDRGGYTF.